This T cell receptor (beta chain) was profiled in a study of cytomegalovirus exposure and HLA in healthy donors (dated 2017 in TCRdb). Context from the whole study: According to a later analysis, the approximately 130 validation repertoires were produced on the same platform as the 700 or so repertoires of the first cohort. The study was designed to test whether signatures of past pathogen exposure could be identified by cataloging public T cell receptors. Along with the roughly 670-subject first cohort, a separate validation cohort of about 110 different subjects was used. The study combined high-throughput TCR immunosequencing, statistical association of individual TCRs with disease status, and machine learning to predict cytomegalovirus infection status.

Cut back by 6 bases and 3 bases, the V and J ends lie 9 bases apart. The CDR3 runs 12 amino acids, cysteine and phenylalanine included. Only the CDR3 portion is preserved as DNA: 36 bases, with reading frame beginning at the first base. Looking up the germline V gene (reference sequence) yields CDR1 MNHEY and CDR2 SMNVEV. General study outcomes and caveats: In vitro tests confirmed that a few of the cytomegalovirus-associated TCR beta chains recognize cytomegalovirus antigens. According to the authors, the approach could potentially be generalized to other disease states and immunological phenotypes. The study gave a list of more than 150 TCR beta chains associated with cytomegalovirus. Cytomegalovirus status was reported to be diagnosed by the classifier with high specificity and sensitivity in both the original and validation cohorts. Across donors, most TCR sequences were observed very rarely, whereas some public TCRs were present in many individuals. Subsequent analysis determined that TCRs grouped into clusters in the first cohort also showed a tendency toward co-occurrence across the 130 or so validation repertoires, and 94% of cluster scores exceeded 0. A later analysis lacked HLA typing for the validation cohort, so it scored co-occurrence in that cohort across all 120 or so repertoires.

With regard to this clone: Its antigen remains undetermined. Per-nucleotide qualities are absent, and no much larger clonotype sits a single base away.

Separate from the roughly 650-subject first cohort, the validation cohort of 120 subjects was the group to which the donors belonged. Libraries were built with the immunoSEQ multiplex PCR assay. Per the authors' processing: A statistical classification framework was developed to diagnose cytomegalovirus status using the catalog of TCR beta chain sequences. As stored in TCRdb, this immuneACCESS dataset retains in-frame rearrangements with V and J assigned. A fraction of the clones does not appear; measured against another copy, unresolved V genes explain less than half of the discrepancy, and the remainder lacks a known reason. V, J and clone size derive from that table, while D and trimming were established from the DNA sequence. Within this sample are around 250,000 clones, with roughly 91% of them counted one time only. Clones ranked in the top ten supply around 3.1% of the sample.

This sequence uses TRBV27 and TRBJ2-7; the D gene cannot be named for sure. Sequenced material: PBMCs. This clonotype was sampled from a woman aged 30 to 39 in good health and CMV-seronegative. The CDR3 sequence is CASSLKNYEQYF. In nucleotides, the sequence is TGTGCCAGCAGCCTAAAAAACTACGAGCAGTACTTC.